The next 26 T cell receptor beta chains were all read from a single sample in a study of T cells in Graves' hyperthyroidism and ophthalmopathy. Amplification of TCR beta CDR3 regions was performed using RNA transcripts as template. The study used the HTBI primer set for a first-round RT-PCR of the TCR CDR3. TCRdb reanalysed the multiplex PCR reads using MiXCR and keeps one entry per CDR3 protein. In the table there are 600,000 to 750,000 distinct CDR3 sequences, around a sixth of which are singletons. Sequenced material: blood. The receptors shown here come from a man between 50 and 59 years old with Graves' hyperthyroidism.

Many counts were recorded for this clonotype. The V and J genes are TRBV19 and TRBJ1-1; maybe TRBD1 (5 bases). The CDR3 runs to 13 residues. Germline assignment: CDR1 LNHDA and CDR2 SQIVND (reference sequence). Trimming cost V 7 bases and J 0 bases, with 9 bases left between them. CDR3 bases: TGTGCCAGTAATTTGGGGGTGAACACTGAAGCTTTCTTT. It codes for CASNLGVNTEAFF.

Many counts were recorded for this clonotype. CDR3 in DNA: TGTGCCAGCAGTGAACGCTTTCTGGCGGGAAGCAATCAGCCCCAGCATTTT. Its protein product is CASSERFLAGSNQPQHF. The genes are TRBV6-1 and TRBJ1-5, with D hard to call. Trimming removed 2 bases at V and 1 base at J, with 15 bases between. The length of the CDR3 is 17 residues. The germline gives CDR1 MNHNS, CDR2 SASEGT.

This clonotype was seen a handful of times. This rearrangement joins TRBV10-3 to TRBJ2-3; D remains unclear. V was shortened by 0 bases and J by 3 bases, with 7 bases between the two germline ends. The CDR3 is made up of 14 amino acids. In germline, CDR1 is ENHRY, CDR2 SYGVKD. This chain's CDR3 is CAISESMVTDTQYF. CDR3 in DNA: TGTGCCATCAGTGAGTCGATGGTAACAGATACGCAGTATTTT.

The CDR3 DNA is TGCAGCGTTGACTTATATGGAAACGAGCAGTTCTTC. The encoded protein is CSVDLYGNEQFF. The gene calls are TRBV29-1 and TRBJ2-1; no clear D gene. The CDR3 extends over 12 amino acids. V was cut by 3 bases and J by 10 bases, with 13 bases left in between. Looked up from germline, CDR1 is SQVTM and CDR2 is ANQGSEA.

V usage is TRBV18 and J usage is TRBJ1-2; 7 nucleotides agree with TRBD1. V gave up 6 bases and J gave up 10 bases; unmatched junction bases: 20. CDR1 and CDR2 (germline): KGHSH, LQKENI. The CDR3 sequence is 16 residues long. DNA for the CDR3: TGTGCCAGCTCGATACTGCCGCCGGGGACAGAAATTTCCTACACCTTC. Translation: CASSILPPGTEISYTF.

This clonotype was counted only a few times. The V gene is TRBV5-1, the J gene TRBJ1-1; 9 bases fit TRBD1. Germline assignment: CDR1 SGHRS and CDR2 YFSETQ. The J segment lost 6 bases and the V segment lost 4 bases, leaving 7 bases of the junction unmatched. CDR3 size: 14 residues. The CDR3 loop reads CASSTTGGVAEAFF. For the CDR3, the DNA is TGCGCCAGCAGCACGACAGGGGGAGTCGCTGAAGCTTTCTTT.

There are many counts of this clonotype. The chain links TRBV5-1 to TRBJ2-7; D might be TRBD1 (7 bases). Germline V gives CDR1 SGHRS, CDR2 YFSETQ. The CDR3 runs to 15 residues. Between the trimmed V and J ends, which lost 5 bases and 3 bases, there was a span of 18 bases. CDR3 in DNA: TGCGCCAGCAGATCGAGGGCAGGGGGGTACTACGAGCAGTACTTC. Translated, it gives CASRSRAGGYYEQYF.

V and J are TRBV28 and TRBJ2-7; TRBD1 matches at 9 bases. The germline gives CDR1 MDHEN, CDR2 SYDVKM. V was clipped by 1 base and J by 6 bases; unmatched bases: 10. The CDR3 length is 16 residues. In nucleotides, the CDR3 is TGTGCCAGCAGTTTATCTCGGACAGGGGTCGGGCTCGAGCAGTACTTC. Translating gives CASSLSRTGVGLEQYF. Full variable domain (outside the CDR3, taken from reference TRBV28 and TRBJ2-7): DVKVTQSSRYLVKRTGEKVFLECVQDMDHENMFWYRQDPGLGLRLIYFSYDVKMKEKGDIPEGYSVSREKKERFSLILESASTNQTSMYLCASSLSRTGVGLEQYFGPGTRLTVT.

The sample holds many counts of this clonotype. This chain joins TRBV28 and TRBJ1-5; maybe TRBD1 (5 bases). Trimming cost V 5 bases and J 7 bases, with 15 bases left between them. Germline assignment: CDR1 MDHEN and CDR2 SYDVKM. This CDR3 has 14 residues. In DNA, the CDR3 is TGTGCCAGCAGTCTACAGGTGATTAGACAGCCCCAGCATTTT. The encoded protein is CASSLQVIRQPQHF.

This clonotype was detected ten times or more. The rearrangement links TRBV28 to TRBJ2-1, with 8 bases fitting TRBD2. CDR1 is MDHEN, CDR2 SYDVKM, per germline. CDR3 length: 15 amino acids. V trimming: 7 bases; J trimming: 4 bases; junction bases outside the gene matches: 9. The CDR3 DNA reads as TGTGCCAGCACGGGGGACTTAGCGGGGTACAATGAGCAGTTCTTC. Translating gives CASTGDLAGYNEQFF. The full variable domain, completed using reference TRBV28 and TRBJ2-1, is DVKVTQSSRYLVKRTGEKVFLECVQDMDHENMFWYRQDPGLGLRLIYFSYDVKMKEKGDIPEGYSVSREKKERFSLILESASTNQTSMYLCASTGDLAGYNEQFFGPGTRLTVL.

This clonotype was recorded a few times. The chain joins TRBV10-2 to TRBJ2-5, with 11 bases matching TRBD2. The length of the CDR3 is 15 residues. The V segment lost 6 bases and the J segment 4 bases; nucleotides outside the gene matches: 7. Germline V CDR1 and CDR2: WSHSY, SAAADI. Here the CDR3 DNA reads TGCGCCAGCAGCTTTAGCGGGAGGGGCGGAGAGACCCAGTACTTC. The encoded protein is CASSFSGRGGETQYF.

This clonotype was detected only a few times. The chain combines TRBV5-1 with TRBJ2-3, with D unclear. Germline V gives CDR1 SGHRS, CDR2 YFSETQ. V lost 3 bases, J lost 3 bases, and 14 bases lay in between. This CDR3 comprises 15 residues. The CDR3 loop reads CASSSGLTGTDTQYF. CDR3 sequence (DNA): TGCGCCAGCAGCTCCGGCCTAACCGGGACAGATACGCAGTATTTT.

V usage is TRBV6-2 or TRBV6-3 and J usage is TRBJ2-1, with 7 bases identical to TRBD2. From germline, CDR1 is MNHEY and CDR2 SVGEGT. The length of the CDR3 is 19 residues. After removal of 0 bases from V and 0 bases from J, the junction contained 11 bases not matched to a gene. The DNA for the CDR3 is TGTGCCAGCAGTTACTCGACAGCGGGACCCACGAGCTCCTACAATGAGCAGTTCTTC. Translation: CASSYSTAGPTSSYNEQFF.

V is TRBV18 and J is TRBJ2-2; tentatively, D is TRBD1 or TRBD2 (6 bases each). The CDR3 loop spans 16 amino acids. Germline CDR1 and CDR2: KGHSH and LQKENI. Trimming removed 6 bases from V and 4 bases from J, with 18 bases in between. The chain's CDR3 is CASSRDTRRSTGELFF. The CDR3 DNA is TGTGCCAGCTCGCGGGACACTCGAAGGTCCACCGGGGAGCTGTTTTTT. The entire variable domain, with the rest obtained from reference TRBV18 and TRBJ2-2, is as follows: NAGVMQNPRHLVRRRGQEARLRCSPMKGHSHVYWYRQLPEEGLKFMVYLQKENIIDESGMPKERFSAEFPKEGPSILRIQQVVRGDSAAYFCASSRDTRRSTGELFFGEGSRLTVL.

The rearrangement uses TRBV5-6 and TRBJ1-6; D remains ambiguous. Looked up from germline, CDR1 is SGHDT and CDR2 is YYEEEE. There are 12 residues in the CDR3. Between the trimmed V and J ends, which lost 6 bases and 9 bases, there was a span of 10 bases. The CDR3: CASNLYRSPLHF. CDR3 DNA: TGTGCCAGCAATCTATACCGTTCACCCCTCCACTTT.

This clonotype was observed at least ten times. The chain carries TRBV7-9 and TRBJ1-2; the D gene is possibly TRBD1 (5 bases). CDR1 is SEHNR, CDR2 FQNEAQ, per germline (reference sequence). V gave up 5 bases and J gave up 3 bases, with 13 bases separating them. The CDR3 consists of 14 residues. CDR3 region: CASSPFQGDYGYTF. The CDR3 DNA sequence: TGTGCCAGCAGCCCCTTTCAGGGAGACTATGGCTACACCTTC.

This clonotype was observed many times. The chain employs TRBV10-2 and TRBJ1-5; D is possibly TRBD1 (6 bases). This CDR3 spans 14 amino acids. V gave up 0 bases and J gave up 6 bases, with 9 bases separating them. Per germline, CDR1 WSHSY and CDR2 SAAADI. CDR3 loop: CASSESRGSQPQHF. The DNA for the CDR3 is TGCGCCAGCAGTGAGTCGAGGGGGTCTCAGCCCCAGCATTTT.

J is TRBJ1-5 and V is TRBV6-1; 7 nucleotides align to TRBD1. This CDR3 spans 15 amino acids. V gave up 2 bases and J gave up 4 bases; unmatched junction bases: 5. The germline CDR1 and CDR2 sequences are MNHNS and SASEGT. The DNA for the CDR3 is TGTGCCAGCAGTGAATTGACAGGGCTAAATCAGCCCCAGCATTTT. Protein: CASSELTGLNQPQHF.

A few counts support this clonotype. The chain's CDR3 is CASSFDRVGETQYF. In DNA form, the CDR3 reads TGTGCCAGCAGCTTCGACAGGGTAGGAGAGACCCAGTACTTC. The chain employs TRBV7-3 and TRBJ2-5, with 7 nucleotides matching TRBD1. V was clipped by 3 bases and J by 4 bases; unmatched bases: 5. CDR1 SGHTA and CDR2 FQGTGA come from the germline V gene. This CDR3 is 14 amino acids long. The variable domain in full, with the rest retrieved from reference TRBV7-3 and TRBJ2-5, is GAGVSQTPSNKVTEKGKYVELRCDPISGHTALYWYRQSLGQGPEFLIYFQGTGAADDSGLPNDRFFAVRPEGSVSTLKIQRTERGDSAVYLCASSFDRVGETQYFGPGTRLLVL.

This clonotype showed up many times. The chain uses TRBV6-1 and TRBJ2-2; the match to TRBD1 covers 7 bases. V was pared by 6 bases and J by 0 bases, with 4 bases of the junction left unmatched. The germline V gene encodes CDR1 MNHNS and CDR2 SASEGT. CDR3 size: 15 residues. CDR3 in DNA: TGTGCCAGCAGGAGGACAGGTCCGAACACCGGGGAGCTGTTTTTT. It codes for CASRRTGPNTGELFF.

Details on this clonotype: Given a much more abundant clone one base away, this may be a read error. The chain carries TRBV2 and TRBJ2-6; D is undetermined. Germline loops: CDR1 SNHLY, CDR2 FYNNEI. The CDR3 has 16 residues. DNA for the CDR3: TGTGCCAGCAGTGACCCCAACCGTTCTGGGACCAACGTCCTGACTTTC. Translation: CASSDPNRSGTNVLTF.

This clonotype was seen ten or more times. This chain joins TRBV6-6 and TRBJ2-7, with 10 bases lining up with TRBD2. The CDR3 is 16 residues long. J was trimmed by 6 bases and V by 0 bases; bases with no gene match: 8. Looked up from germline, CDR1 is MNHNY and CDR2 is SVGAGI (reference sequence). CDR3 sequence: CASSYSGSGRIGEQYF. In DNA form, the CDR3 reads TGTGCCAGCAGTTACTCGGGTAGCGGGAGGATAGGCGAGCAGTACTTC.

This clonotype came up a few times. The chain combines TRBV19 with TRBJ2-2; 14 positions match TRBD2. Unmatched junction bases numbered 14, after V lost 6 bases and J lost 5 bases. CDR3 length: 19 amino acids. CDR1 LNHDA and CDR2 SQIVND come from the germline V gene (reference sequence). CDR3 nucleotide sequence: TGTGCCAGTAGAACCCGATCCGGGACTAGCGGGAGTAGGACCGGGGAGCTGTTTTTT. Its translation is CASRTRSGTSGSRTGELFF.

The rearrangement links TRBV20-1 to TRBJ2-3; D is perhaps TRBD1 (6 bases). Germline-derived CDR1 and CDR2 are DFQATT and SNEGSKA (reference sequence). The CDR3 covers 14 residues. The ends were cut back, 5 bases at V and 2 bases at J, with 14 bases in the middle. CDR3 nucleotides: TGCAGTGCTGGGGACACAACGTACACAGATACGCAGTATTTT. Protein: CSAGDTTYTDTQYF.

This clonotype has a count of ten or more. The chain has TRBV7-2 and TRBJ2-3; the match to TRBD2 covers 7 bases. Germline trimming cut 4 bases from V and 5 bases from J; bases unmatched to any gene: 3. Looked up from germline, CDR1 is SGHTA and CDR2 is FQGNSA. The CDR3 length is 13 residues. This CDR3 reads CASSSASGDTQYF. CDR3 coding DNA: TGTGCCAGCAGCTCCGCTAGCGGAGATACGCAGTATTTT.

The chain is built from TRBV27 and TRBJ1-5; maybe TRBD1 (6 bases). Germline V gives CDR1 MNHEY, CDR2 SMNVEV (reference sequence). Trimming shortened V by 5 bases and J by 2 bases, and 19 bases separated the two germline ends. This CDR3 contains 17 residues. The CDR3 sequence is CASSPYLTGRGNQPQHF. The CDR3 coding sequence is TGTGCCAGCAGTCCTTATTTGACAGGCCGGGGCAATCAGCCCCAGCATTTT.